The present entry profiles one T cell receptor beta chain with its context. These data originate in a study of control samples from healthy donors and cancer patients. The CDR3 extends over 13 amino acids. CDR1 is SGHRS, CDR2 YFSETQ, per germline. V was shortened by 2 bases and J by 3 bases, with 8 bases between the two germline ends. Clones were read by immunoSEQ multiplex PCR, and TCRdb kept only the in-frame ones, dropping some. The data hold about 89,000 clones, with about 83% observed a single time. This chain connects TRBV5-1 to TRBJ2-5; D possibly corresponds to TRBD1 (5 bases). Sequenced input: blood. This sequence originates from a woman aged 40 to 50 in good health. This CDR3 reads CASSLAGKETQYF. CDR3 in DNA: TGCGCCAGCAGCTTAGCAGGGAAAGAGACCCAGTACTTC.